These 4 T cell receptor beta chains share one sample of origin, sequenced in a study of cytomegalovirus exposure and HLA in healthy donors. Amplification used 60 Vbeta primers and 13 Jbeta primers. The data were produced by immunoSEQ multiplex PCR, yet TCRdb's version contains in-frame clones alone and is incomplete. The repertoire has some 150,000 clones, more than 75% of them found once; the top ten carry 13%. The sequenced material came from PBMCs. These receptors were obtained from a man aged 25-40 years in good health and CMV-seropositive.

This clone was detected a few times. CDR3: CASINQGKRTEAFF. The CDR3 DNA is TGTGCCAGTATCAACCAGGGGAAGCGGACTGAAGCTTTCTTT. The chain couples TRBV19 to TRBJ1-1; a possible D gene is TRBD1 (6 bases). Trimming cost V 7 bases and J 5 bases, with 17 bases left between them. The germline V gene encodes CDR1 LNHDA and CDR2 SQIVND (reference sequence). CDR3 length: 14 amino acids.

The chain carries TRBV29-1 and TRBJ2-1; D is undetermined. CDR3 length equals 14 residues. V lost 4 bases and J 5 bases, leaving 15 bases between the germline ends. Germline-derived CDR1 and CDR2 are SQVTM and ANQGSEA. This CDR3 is CSVGSAVSNNEQFF. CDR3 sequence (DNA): TGCAGCGTTGGCAGTGCGGTTAGCAACAATGAGCAGTTCTTC.

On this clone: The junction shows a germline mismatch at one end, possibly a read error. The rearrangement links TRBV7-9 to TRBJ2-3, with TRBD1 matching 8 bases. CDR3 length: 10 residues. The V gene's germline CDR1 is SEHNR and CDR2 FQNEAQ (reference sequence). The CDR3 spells CASSPKGQDF. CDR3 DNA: TGTGCCAGCAGCCCAAAGGGACAGGATTTT.

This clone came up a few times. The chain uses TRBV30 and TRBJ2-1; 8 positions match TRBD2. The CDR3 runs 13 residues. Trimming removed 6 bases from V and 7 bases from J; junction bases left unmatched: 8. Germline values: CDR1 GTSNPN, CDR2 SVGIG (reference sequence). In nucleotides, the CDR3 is TGTGCCTGCAAGCGAATAGCGGGAAATGAGCAGTTCTTC. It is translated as CACKRIAGNEQFF.